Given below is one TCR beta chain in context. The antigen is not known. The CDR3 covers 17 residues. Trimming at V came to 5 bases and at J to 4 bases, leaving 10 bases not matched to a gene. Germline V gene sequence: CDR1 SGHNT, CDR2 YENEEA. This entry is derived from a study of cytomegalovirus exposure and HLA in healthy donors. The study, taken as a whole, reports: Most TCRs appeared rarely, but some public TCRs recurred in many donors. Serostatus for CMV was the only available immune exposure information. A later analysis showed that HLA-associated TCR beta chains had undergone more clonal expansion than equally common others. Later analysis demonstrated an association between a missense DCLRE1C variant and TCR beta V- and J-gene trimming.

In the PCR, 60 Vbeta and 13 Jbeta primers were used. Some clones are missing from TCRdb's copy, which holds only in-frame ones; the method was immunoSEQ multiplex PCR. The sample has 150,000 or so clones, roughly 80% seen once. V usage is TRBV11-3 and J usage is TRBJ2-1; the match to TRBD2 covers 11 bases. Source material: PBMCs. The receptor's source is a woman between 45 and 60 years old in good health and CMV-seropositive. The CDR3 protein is CASSHHPGLADYNEQFF. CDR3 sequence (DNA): TGTGCCAGCAGCCACCACCCGGGACTAGCGGATTACAATGAGCAGTTCTTC.